Each of the 28 T cell receptor beta chains below was sequenced from the same sample in a study of blood T cells in healthy people across ages (dated by TCRdb to 2014 to 2015). The library was produced with 5' RACE. The run used an Illumina HiSeq 2500. A second PCR of roughly 7 to 12 cycles was run with a J-beta primer mix and a sample-barcoded 5' primer. The public reads were run again by TCRdb, first through fastp at Q25 and then through MiXCR, and only productive beta chains were kept. Entries that share a CDR3 protein sequence are merged under the most common genes and DNA. The sample yields roughly 680,000 distinct CDR3 sequences; roughly half were counted once. Of the sample, around an eighth falls within the top ten clones. Sequences were obtained from blood. Receptors originate from a woman older than 75 in good health.

The rearrangement uses TRBV4-2 and TRBJ1-4, with 9 nucleotides matching TRBD1. The CDR3 runs to 17 residues. Germline CDR1 LGHNA, CDR2 YNFKEQ. V lost 5 bases and J lost 7; bases outside the gene matches: 14. This CDR3 is CASSAGDRVQRGEKLFF. DNA of the CDR3: TGTGCCAGCAGCGCCGGGGACAGGGTCCAGAGAGGTGAAAAACTGTTTTTT.

This clonotype was counted a single time. The chain couples TRBV5-1 to TRBJ2-4; D not certain. CDR3 size: 15 residues. Looked up from germline, CDR1 is SGHRS and CDR2 is YFSETQ. Trimming removed 0 bases from V and 13 bases from J, with 20 bases in between. The CDR3 coding sequence is TGCGCCAGCAGCTTGGAATCCCCCGGATACAATGAGCAGTACTTC. Amino acid sequence: CASSLESPGYNEQYF.

The chain combines TRBV20-1 with TRBJ2-7, with no clear D. The CDR3 length is 15 residues. V dropped 1 base and J dropped 0 bases, with 13 bases sitting between them. The germline gives CDR1 DFQATT, CDR2 SNEGSKA (reference sequence). The CDR3 nucleotides read TGCAGTGCTAGAGCCCCTAGGACCCTCTCCTACGAGCAGTACTTC. Translation: CSARAPRTLSYEQYF.

Turning to this clonotype: Being one base from a much bigger clone, this may be a read error. The gene calls are TRBV7-8 and TRBJ2-1; D remains ambiguous. The CDR3 consists of 16 residues. The germline CDR1 and CDR2 sequences are SGHVS and FQNEAQ. Trimming left V 5 bases short and J 13 bases short, with 27 bases between. DNA of the CDR3: TGTGCCAGCAGCACTAAGACCGGGCCGCAATTTTGGACCCAGTTCTTC. Amino acids: CASSTKTGPQFWTQFF.

This clonotype was seen many times. This chain's CDR3 is CAISESRGQETQYF. The CDR3 nucleotides are TGTGCCATCAGTGAGTCTAGAGGGCAAGAGACCCAGTACTTC. This rearrangement joins TRBV10-3 to TRBJ2-5; a possible D gene is TRBD2 (5 bases). V lost 0 bases and J 2 bases, leaving 7 bases between the germline ends. CDR1 and CDR2 from the germline V gene are ENHRY and SYGVKD. The CDR3 runs 14 residues.

This clonotype was detected once. The chain carries TRBV20-1 and TRBJ2-1; 7 positions agree with TRBD2. This CDR3 comprises 15 residues. J lost 3 bases, V lost 3 bases, and 8 bases had no gene match. The germline gives CDR1 DFQATT, CDR2 SNEGSKA (reference sequence). CDR3 loop: CSASAAGIVYNEQFF. The CDR3 coding sequence is TGCAGTGCTAGCGCAGCGGGGATCGTCTACAATGAGCAGTTCTTC.

This clonotype came up a few times. The chain has TRBV6-1 and TRBJ1-3, with D perhaps TRBD1 (6 bases). The CDR3 runs 14 residues. The germline gives CDR1 MNHNS, CDR2 SASEGT. Deletions cut 5 bases from V and 7 bases from J, with 15 bases between. The CDR3 DNA is TGTGCCAGCAGTAAACAGGACAGACGGAACACCATATATTTT. This gives the protein CASSKQDRRNTIYF.

The chain has TRBV29-1 and TRBJ2-5, with 7 bases matching TRBD1. V was clipped by 7 bases and J by 0 bases; unmatched bases: 8. The CDR3 runs 14 residues. The germline V gene has CDR1 SQVTM and CDR2 ANQGSEA. The CDR3 reads CSALGQWYQETQYF. In DNA, the CDR3 is TGCAGCGCCCTGGGACAGTGGTACCAAGAGACCCAGTACTTC.

This chain joins TRBV11-3 and TRBJ2-1; D gene unclear. Trimming pared 3 bases from V and 0 bases from J, leaving 12 bases between. The CDR3 is made up of 16 amino acids. Germline values: CDR1 SGHNT, CDR2 YENEEA. As DNA, the CDR3 is TGTGCCAGCAGCTTGACCTTTCCGCTCTCCTACAATGAGCAGTTCTTC. Translation: CASSLTFPLSYNEQFF.

Only a few counts were recorded for this clonotype. The chain is built from TRBV7-2 and TRBJ2-3; 11 nucleotides match TRBD2. The CDR3 loop spans 14 amino acids. V lost 0 bases to trimming and J lost 11 bases; unmatched junction nucleotides: 4. Germline CDR1 and CDR2: SGHTA and FQGNSA. CDR3 amino acids: CASSLALAGGLQYF. The CDR3 DNA follows: TGTGCCAGCAGCTTAGCGCTAGCGGGGGGCCTGCAGTATTTT.

This sequence joins TRBV11-2 and TRBJ2-3, with D uncertain. The CDR3 is 14 amino acids. Trimming removed 5 bases from V and 2 bases from J, with 11 bases in between. The germline gives CDR1 SGHAT, CDR2 FQNNGV. The CDR3 DNA reads TGTGCCAGCAGCGTGGGAAGCGACACAGATACGCAGTATTTT. Its translation is CASSVGSDTDTQYF.

The V gene is TRBV4-1, the J gene TRBJ2-5, with 12 bases that match TRBD2. V lost 4 bases to trimming and J lost 11 bases; unmatched junction nucleotides: 11. CDR3 length: 15 residues. Germline lookup yields CDR1 MGHRA and CDR2 YSYEKL. The CDR3 bases are TGCGCCAGCAGCCCCACTAGCGGGAGGCTTGGGGAGCAGTACTTC. Translating gives CASSPTSGRLGEQYF.

This clonotype appeared many times. V is TRBV20-1 and J is TRBJ2-1, with TRBD2 matching 11 bases. From germline, CDR1 is DFQATT and CDR2 SNEGSKA (reference sequence). V shed 2 bases and J 3 bases; nucleotides not matched to a gene: 0. The CDR3 has 14 amino acids. The CDR3 loop is CSARTSGGYNEQFF. CDR3 bases: TGCAGTGCTAGAACTAGCGGGGGCTACAATGAGCAGTTCTTC.

The gene calls are TRBV7-2 and TRBJ1-6; weak D call: TRBD1 (5 bases). Germline CDR1 reads SGHTA; CDR2 reads FQGNSA. CDR3 length: 14 amino acids. The V and J ends lost 8 bases and 5 bases respectively, with 13 bases between them. CDR3 residues: CASHKQANNSPLHF. The DNA of the CDR3 is TGTGCCAGCCATAAACAGGCTAATAATTCACCCCTCCACTTT.

J is TRBJ2-2 and V is TRBV27; 7 bases line up with TRBD2. J gave up 6 bases and V 4 bases, and 8 bases lay outside the gene matches. Germline V gene lookup returns CDR1 MNHEY and CDR2 SMNVEV (reference sequence). This CDR3 comprises 15 residues. The CDR3 loop reads CASSSIGRVPGELFF. The CDR3 DNA reads TGTGCCAGCAGTTCCATTGGGAGGGTCCCCGGGGAGCTGTTTTTT.

The CDR3 nucleotides are TGCAGTGCTAGAGATCCCAGTAGCAATCAGCCCCAGCATTTT. As protein: CSARDPSSNQPQHF. The rearrangement joins TRBV20-1 to TRBJ1-5, with D uncertain. This CDR3 contains 14 residues. The germline gives CDR1 DFQATT, CDR2 SNEGSKA (reference sequence). V was pared by 0 bases and J by 0 bases, with 6 bases between.

Of note for this clonotype: A much bigger clone sits one base away, suggesting this may be a read error. The V and J genes are TRBV18 and TRBJ2-5, with D perhaps being TRBD1 or TRBD2 (5 bases each). The V end lost 8 bases, the J end lost 2 bases, and 21 bases lay between the germline ends. CDR1 KGHSH and CDR2 LQKENI come from the germline V gene. The CDR3 consists of 16 residues. CDR3 loop: CASTSFGDGIQETQYF. The CDR3 DNA reads TGTGCCAGCACATCCTTCGGGGACGGAATACAAGAGACCCAGTACTTC.

This clonotype was detected many times. The genes are TRBV30 and TRBJ2-1; 8 bases line up with TRBD2. The CDR3 runs 11 residues. J was trimmed by 8 bases and V by 5 bases; bases with no gene match: 2. Germline V gene data show CDR1 as GTSNPN and CDR2 as SVGIG (reference sequence). This CDR3 reads CAWGTRDEQFF. The CDR3 nucleotides read TGTGCCTGGGGGACTAGAGATGAGCAGTTCTTC.

The genes are TRBV12-3 or TRBV12-4 and TRBJ2-7; perhaps D is TRBD1 or TRBD2 (5 bases each). This CDR3 has 11 residues. V lost 6 bases to trimming and J lost 10 bases, with 13 bases between them. The CDR3 DNA reads as TGTGCCAGCAGGCTAGGGGAGATCCAGTACTTC. Translating gives CASRLGEIQYF.

CDR3 residues: CATSDPDSYEQYF. The DNA of the CDR3 is TGTGCCACCAGTGACCCGGACAGTTACGAGCAGTACTTC. This chain connects TRBV24-1 to TRBJ2-7, with D maybe TRBD1 (6 bases). CDR1 is KGHDR and CDR2 is SFDVKD in the germline V gene. The CDR3 covers 13 residues. V gave up 4 bases and J gave up 4 bases, with 10 bases separating them.

This clonotype was observed once. One base away lies a much larger clone, so this may be a sequencing read error. The J gene is TRBJ2-5, the V gene TRBV12-3 or TRBV12-4; D unclear. The CDR3 runs 14 residues. Here the CDR3 DNA reads TGTGCCAGCTCCCCCAGATTGTACCAAGAGACCCTGTACTTC. As protein: CASSPRLYQETLYF.

The CDR3 region is CASSQGGARGQFF. CDR3 sequence (DNA): TGTGCCAGCAGCCAGGGTGGGGCAAGGGGGCAGTTCTTC. The V call is TRBV3-1, the J call TRBJ2-1, with a weak D call TRBD1 (5 bases). This CDR3 comprises 13 residues. The V gene's germline CDR1 is LGHDT and CDR2 YNNKEL (reference sequence). Trimming pared 3 bases from V and 12 bases from J, leaving 15 bases between.

This clonotype was picked up many times. The V gene is TRBV7-9, the J gene TRBJ2-4, with D possibly TRBD2 on 6 matching bases. The CDR3 loop spans 17 amino acids. Trimming left V 5 bases short and J 0 bases short, with 17 bases between. Germline lookup yields CDR1 SEHNR and CDR2 FQNEAQ (reference sequence). CDR3 sequence reads: CASSRETPFLAKNIQYF. In nucleotides, the CDR3 is TGTGCCAGCAGCCGGGAGACACCCTTTTTAGCCAAAAACATTCAGTACTTC.

The V call is TRBV5-1, the J call TRBJ2-7; 9 bases are shared with TRBD1. The DNA end is more similar to TRBJ2-5, so the J call may be wrong. This CDR3 is built from 14 residues. Germline V CDR1 and CDR2: SGHRS, YFSETQ. Written as DNA, the CDR3 is TGCGCCAGCAGCTCGGACAGGGGAGAGGAGACCCAGTACTTC. Translation: CASSSDRGEETQYF.

This clonotype was observed at least ten times. The CDR3 here is CASRRGLSTDTQYF. DNA for the CDR3: TGTGCCAGCAGGCGGGGCCTTAGCACAGATACGCAGTATTTT. This chain links TRBV6-2 or TRBV6-3 with TRBJ2-3; tentative D call: TRBD2 (6 bases). The CDR3 contains 14 residues. Germline CDR1 is MNHEY and CDR2 is SVGEGT. V lost 6 bases and J 0 bases, leaving 10 bases between the germline ends.

This clonotype occurred a few times. This chain links TRBV2 with TRBJ2-1, with 13 bases identical to TRBD2. After removal of 6 bases from V and 0 bases from J, the junction contained 14 bases not matched to a gene. The CDR3 loop spans 20 amino acids. CDR1 SNHLY and CDR2 FYNNEI come from the germline V gene. The CDR3 is CASSPLRTSGSLSSYNEQFF. The CDR3 region has the DNA TGTGCCAGCAGCCCCTTAAGGACTAGCGGGAGCCTGAGCTCCTACAATGAGCAGTTCTTC.

V and J are TRBV12-3 or TRBV12-4 and TRBJ2-5; possible D gene TRBD2, 5 bases. This CDR3 has 11 residues. V lost 1 base and J 9 bases, leaving 6 bases between the germline ends. The CDR3 nucleotides are TGTGCCAGCAGTTTAGGAGGGTCCCAGTACTTC. This translates into CASSLGGSQYF.

The chain uses TRBV6-5 and TRBJ1-1; D unclear. The CDR3 length is 16 residues. Trimming pared 0 bases from V and 1 base from J, leaving 12 bases between. CDR1 is MNHEY and CDR2 is SVGAGI in the germline V gene. The CDR3 DNA follows: TGTGCCAGCAGTTACTCGAAGGAGGCAGGGAACACTGAAGCTTTCTTT. Translated: CASSYSKEAGNTEAFF.